Below, 25 T cell receptor beta chains from the same sample are listed, as sequenced in a study of spatial heterogeneity in lung cancer. Time point specified: sample taken at primary tumor resection. For these receptors, no antigen is known. TCRdb independently ran MiXCR on the 5' RACE reads; one entry per CDR3 protein. The sample shows about 2,900 distinct CDR3 sequences, more than 8.5% of them seen only once. Whole-study findings and limits: Tracking of tumor mutation counts was seen in expanded intratumoral alpha and beta TCR counts.

The source was lung tumor tissue, collected at surgery. All receptors come from a female donor with early-stage non-small cell lung cancer.

This clonotype qualifies as medium-sized. The V call is TRBV29-1, the J call TRBJ2-1; tentatively, D is TRBD1 or TRBD2 (5 bases each). The CDR3 has 13 amino acids. Germline CDR1 and CDR2: SQVTM and ANQGSEA. V shed 6 bases and J shed 8 bases, with 17 bases lying between them. The CDR3 protein is CSVARDPQDEQFF. The CDR3 region has the DNA TGCAGCGTCGCCAGGGACCCCCAAGATGAGCAGTTCTTC.

The chain carries TRBV7-9 and TRBJ2-1; 7 bases map to TRBD1. The CDR3 runs to 14 residues. The ends lost 4 bases at V and 5 bases at J; junction bases unmatched: 5. Germline CDR1 reads SEHNR; CDR2 reads FQNEAQ (reference sequence). In DNA, the CDR3 is TGTGCCAGCAGCTCATGGGACAGAAACAATGAGCAGTTCTTC. Its protein product is CASSSWDRNNEQFF.

The table lists this clonotype with many counts. This chain connects TRBV11-3 to TRBJ2-3; TRBD2 might be the D (6 bases). This CDR3 spans 15 amino acids. Trimming shortened V by 5 bases and J by 0 bases, and 12 bases separated the two germline ends. CDR1 and CDR2 (germline): SGHNT, YENEEA. CDR3 sequence reads: CASSRTGVSTDTQYF. The CDR3 DNA sequence: TGTGCCAGCAGCCGGACGGGGGTGAGCACAGATACGCAGTATTTT.

This clonotype was seen many times. J is TRBJ1-5 and V is TRBV19, with 8 bases identical to TRBD1. Germline-derived CDR1 and CDR2 are LNHDA and SQIVND (reference sequence). The CDR3 consists of 16 residues. V shed 8 bases, J shed 7 bases, and the junction held 16 bases outside the gene matches. CDR3: CASGPSSGTGGQPQHF. DNA for the CDR3: TGTGCCAGTGGTCCTTCCTCCGGGACAGGAGGCCAGCCCCAGCATTTT.

This clonotype is labeled as medium-sized. V is TRBV12-3 or TRBV12-4 and J is TRBJ2-1; D gene uncertain. V was shortened by 5 bases and J by 4 bases, with 12 bases between the two germline ends. The CDR3 sequence is 14 residues long. CDR3 coding DNA: TGTGCCAGCAGTCATGTTACCCTTTACAATGAGCAGTTCTTC. Translating gives CASSHVTLYNEQFF.

By sample fraction, this clonotype is medium-sized (0.01 to 0.1%). The chain uses TRBV20-1 and TRBJ2-5; no clear D gene. The germline V gene has CDR1 DFQATT and CDR2 SNEGSKA (reference sequence). V was clipped by 7 bases and J by 5 bases, with 8 bases between them. The CDR3 consists of 10 residues. In DNA, the CDR3 is TGCAGTGTCAACCTGGAGACCCAGTACTTC. Residues: CSVNLETQYF.

By sample share, this clonotype is medium-sized. The chain joins TRBV30 to TRBJ2-3; possible D gene TRBD2, 5 bases. V was cut by 3 bases and J by 0 bases, with 13 bases left in between. Germline-derived CDR1 and CDR2 are GTSNPN and SVGIG (reference sequence). The CDR3 is 15 residues long. The CDR3 reads CAWSRSALSTDTQYF. CDR3 DNA: TGTGCCTGGAGCCGTAGCGCTCTGAGCACAGATACGCAGTATTTT.

By frequency in the sample, this clonotype is medium-sized (0.01 to 0.1%). V gene TRBV6-6 combines with J gene TRBJ2-2; D ambiguous. V was pared by 6 bases and J by 0 bases, with 17 bases between. This CDR3 comprises 17 residues. CDR1 and CDR2 (germline): MNHNY, SVGAGI (reference sequence). The CDR3 nucleotides are TGTGCCAGCAGCCTCAACTTGATCCTATCGAACACCGGGGAGCTGTTTTTT. Translating it yields CASSLNLILSNTGELFF.

This clonotype was seen repeatedly, ten times or more. The chain recombines TRBV6-5 with TRBJ2-7, with TRBD2 identical over 10 bases. This CDR3 contains 16 residues. Germline V gene sequence: CDR1 MNHEY, CDR2 SVGAGI. The V segment lost 5 bases and the J segment 4 bases; nucleotides outside the gene matches: 11. CDR3 sequence reads: CASSPLGSGGAYEQYF. The DNA of the CDR3 is TGTGCCAGCAGTCCACTCGGGAGCGGGGGGGCGTACGAGCAGTACTTC.

This clonotype is judged medium-sized. CDR3 protein: CASSLPPRGQAYNEQFF. Written as DNA, the CDR3 is TGTGCCAGCAGCTTGCCCCCCCGTGGACAGGCCTACAATGAGCAGTTCTTC. The chain links TRBV5-4 to TRBJ2-1, with TRBD1 matching 7 bases. Germline V gene sequence: CDR1 SGHNT, CDR2 YYREEE (reference sequence). The CDR3 totals 17 residues. V shed 1 base and J 2 bases; nucleotides not matched to a gene: 9.

J is TRBJ2-4 and V is TRBV2; 9 bases are shared with TRBD2. The ends lost 4 bases at V and 8 bases at J; junction bases unmatched: 0. The V gene's germline CDR1 is SNHLY and CDR2 FYNNEI. CDR3 length: 12 residues. Here the CDR3 reads CASSGTSDIQYF. The DNA for the CDR3 is TGTGCCAGCAGTGGGACTAGCGACATTCAGTACTTC.

This chain uses TRBV6-2 or TRBV6-3 with TRBJ2-5; D is ambiguous. The CDR3 covers 14 residues. The germline V gene encodes CDR1 MNHEY and CDR2 SVGEGT. Trimming pared 6 bases from V and 4 bases from J, leaving 15 bases between. CDR3 sequence (DNA): TGTGCCAGCAGACCGATTCTTGGTGGAGAGACCCAGTACTTC. Residues: CASRPILGGETQYF.

This clonotype was picked up many times. The V gene is TRBV5-1, the J gene TRBJ2-2; TRBD1 is a possible D gene (5 bases). The CDR3 length is 17 residues. The germline gives CDR1 SGHRS, CDR2 YFSETQ. Trimming cost V 1 base and J 5 bases, with 18 bases left between them. CDR3 protein: CASSLLYWGGRTGELFF. CDR3 in DNA: TGCGCCAGCAGCTTGCTTTATTGGGGCGGTAGGACCGGGGAGCTGTTTTTT.

By share of the sample, this clonotype is medium-sized. V is TRBV5-6 and J is TRBJ2-5; a possible D gene is TRBD1 (6 bases). Germline-derived CDR1 and CDR2 are SGHDT and YYEEEE. The CDR3 sequence is 14 residues long. Between the trimmed V and J ends, which lost 1 base and 4 bases, there was a span of 11 bases. CDR3 loop: CASSLPRGRETQYF. For the CDR3, the DNA is TGTGCCAGCAGCTTGCCCAGGGGACGAGAGACCCAGTACTTC.

This clonotype ranks as large. The V call is TRBV5-1, the J call TRBJ1-6; weak D call: TRBD1 (6 bases). Germline V lookup: CDR1 SGHRS, CDR2 YFSETQ. V lost 4 bases and J 8 bases, leaving 16 bases between the germline ends. The length of the CDR3 is 15 residues. In nucleotides, the CDR3 is TGCGCCAGCAGCCCCGAGGGCAGGGGACATTCACCCCTCCACTTT. Translating it yields CASSPEGRGHSPLHF.

This chain connects TRBV5-1 to TRBJ2-5; unclear D gene. CDR1 and CDR2 from the germline V gene are SGHRS and YFSETQ. V lost 0 bases to trimming and J lost 5 bases, with 5 bases between them. The CDR3 sequence is 12 residues long. DNA for the CDR3: TGCGCCAGCAGCTTGGCAATGGAGACCCAGTACTTC. This gives the protein CASSLAMETQYF.

This clonotype counts as medium-sized (0.01 to 0.1%). The V and J genes are TRBV3-1 and TRBJ1-1; D not certain. From germline, CDR1 is LGHDT and CDR2 YNNKEL (reference sequence). This CDR3 is built from 12 residues. Trimming shortened V by 1 base and J by 1 base, and 1 base separated the two germline ends. CDR3 coding DNA: TGTGCCAGCAGCCAAGGGAACACTGAAGCTTTCTTT. Protein product: CASSQGNTEAFF. Based on the CDR3 plus reference TRBV3-1 and TRBJ1-1, the full variable domain is DTAVSQTPKYLVTQMGNDKSIKCEQNLGHDTMYWYKQDSKKFLKIMFSYNNKELIINETVPNRFSPKSPDKAHLNLHINSLELGDSAVYFCASSQGNTEAFFGQGTRLTVV.

By proportion, this clonotype is medium-sized (0.01 to 0.1%). This sequence joins TRBV9 and TRBJ2-3; no clear D gene. The germline CDR1 and CDR2 sequences are SGDLS and YYNGEE. The CDR3 has 13 residues. Trimming took off 0 bases at V and 12 bases at J, with 14 bases between the two ends. The chain's CDR3 is CASSVAVAGPQYF. CDR3 DNA sequence: TGTGCCAGCAGCGTAGCAGTGGCAGGCCCCCAGTATTTT.

This clonotype is medium-sized. The chain combines TRBV5-8 with TRBJ2-3, with TRBD2 matching 7 bases. The CDR3 runs to 16 residues. CDR1 and CDR2 from the germline V gene are SGHTS and YDEGEE. The junction had 9 bases not matched to a gene; V was cut back by 4 bases and J by 1 base. The CDR3 DNA is TGTGCCAGCAGCAAAGGAACCCGGGAGGGCACAGATACGCAGTATTTT. This codes for CASSKGTREGTDTQYF. The complete variable domain, with remaining parts taken from reference TRBV5-8 and TRBJ2-3, reads EAGVTQSPTHLIKTRGQQATLRCSPISGHTSVYWYQQALGLGLQFLLWYDEGEERNRGNFPPRFSGRQFPNYSSELNVNALELEDSALYLCASSKGTREGTDTQYFGPGTRLTVL.

This clonotype was recorded many times. V gene TRBV4-1 combines with J gene TRBJ1-2, with TRBD1 matching 12 bases. The CDR3 has 18 amino acids. Germline loops: CDR1 MGHRA, CDR2 YSYEKL. Trimming at V came to 0 bases and at J to 4 bases, leaving 9 bases not matched to a gene. The CDR3 loop reads CASSQDAGTGGAVYGYTF. Here the CDR3 DNA reads TGCGCCAGCAGCCAAGACGCCGGGACAGGGGGCGCGGTCTATGGCTACACCTTC.

By sample share, this clonotype is medium-sized. The V and J genes are TRBV2 and TRBJ1-5; 9 positions agree with TRBD1. V trimming: 8 bases; J trimming: 0 bases; junction bases outside the gene matches: 5. The CDR3 totals 15 residues. Germline V CDR1 and CDR2: SNHLY, FYNNEI. CDR3 nucleotides: TGTGCCAGCCGGGACAGGGAGTTTAGCAATCAGCCCCAGCATTTT. Protein product: CASRDREFSNQPQHF.

Within the sample, this clonotype is medium-sized. The chain joins TRBV12-3 or TRBV12-4 to TRBJ1-4, with TRBD1 identical over 9 bases. The CDR3 has 14 amino acids. V gave up 4 bases and J gave up 5 bases; unmatched junction bases: 2. In DNA, the CDR3 is TGTGCCAGCAGTTCGGGACAGGGAAATGAAAAACTGTTTTTT. Protein product: CASSSGQGNEKLFF.

This clonotype is deemed medium-sized (0.01 to 0.1%). The chain employs TRBV5-1 and TRBJ2-7, with 9 positions matching TRBD2. This CDR3 spans 15 amino acids. J was trimmed by 1 base and V by 4 bases; bases with no gene match: 6. Germline V gene lookup returns CDR1 SGHRS and CDR2 YFSETQ. For the CDR3, the DNA is TGCGCCAGCAGCCGCGGCGGGGGGGATTCCTACGAGCAGTACTTC. This codes for CASSRGGGDSYEQYF.

This clonotype has only a few counts. The chain carries TRBV7-3 and TRBJ2-6; no definite D call. Deletions cut 5 bases from V and 2 bases from J, with 7 bases between. The CDR3 is 14 residues long. Germline CDR1 reads SGHTA; CDR2 reads FQGTGA. This CDR3 reads CASSATTGANVLTF. The CDR3, as DNA: TGTGCCAGCAGCGCTACCACTGGGGCCAACGTCCTGACTTTC.

J is TRBJ2-5 and V is TRBV12-3 or TRBV12-4, with D unclear. The germline V and J ends were trimmed by 6 bases and 2 bases, with 16 bases remaining between them. The CDR3 length is 15 residues. The CDR3 sequence is CASRPPGRKQETQYF. The CDR3 DNA sequence: TGTGCCAGCAGGCCCCCCGGGCGCAAACAAGAGACCCAGTACTTC.